This record covers a single TCR beta chain. The data were obtained in a study of blood T cell repertoires in COVID-19. In the authors' methods: Researchers report that nucleated cell counts were estimated from reference gene primer amplification. Clones were read by immunoSEQ multiplex PCR, and TCRdb kept only the in-frame ones, dropping some. That table is the source of V, J and clone size, and D and trimming were worked out from the DNA. The repertoire holds a few hundred thousand clones, with roughly 80% as singletons. The V gene's germline CDR1 is KGHDR and CDR2 SFDVKD. Trimming stripped 1 base from V and 3 bases from J, with 23 bases between. This CDR3 contains 19 residues.

The receptor was isolated from a woman aged 80 or older with acute or convalescent COVID-19. This rearrangement joins TRBV24-1 to TRBJ2-5, with D possibly matching TRBD1 (6 bases). Specimen: peripheral blood. CDR3 in amino acids: CATSDFRSVRGSFKETQYF. The CDR3 DNA reads as TGTGCCACCAGTGATTTTAGGTCAGTCAGGGGTAGTTTTAAAGAGACCCAGTACTTC.